The TCR beta chain under discussion was sequenced for a study of T cell changes during pregnancy in multiple sclerosis. Germline V gives CDR1 SGHRS, CDR2 YFSETQ. This CDR3 contains 13 residues. Trimming left V 0 bases short and J 3 bases short, with 6 bases between. The assay was immunoSEQ multiplex PCR, and TCRdb's table has in-frame clones only and misses some. The profile shows 25,000 to 35,000 clones, roughly 90% of them singletons. The specimen comprised CD4+ T cells from peripheral blood mononuclear cells, sampled in the third trimester of pregnancy. V usage is TRBV5-1 and J usage is TRBJ1-1; D is ambiguous. The source of this sequence is a female donor in good health, enrolled as a control in a pregnancy study. The CDR3 is CASSLARDTEAFF. CDR3 in DNA: TGCGCCAGCAGCTTGGCCCGGGACACTGAAGCTTTCTTT.